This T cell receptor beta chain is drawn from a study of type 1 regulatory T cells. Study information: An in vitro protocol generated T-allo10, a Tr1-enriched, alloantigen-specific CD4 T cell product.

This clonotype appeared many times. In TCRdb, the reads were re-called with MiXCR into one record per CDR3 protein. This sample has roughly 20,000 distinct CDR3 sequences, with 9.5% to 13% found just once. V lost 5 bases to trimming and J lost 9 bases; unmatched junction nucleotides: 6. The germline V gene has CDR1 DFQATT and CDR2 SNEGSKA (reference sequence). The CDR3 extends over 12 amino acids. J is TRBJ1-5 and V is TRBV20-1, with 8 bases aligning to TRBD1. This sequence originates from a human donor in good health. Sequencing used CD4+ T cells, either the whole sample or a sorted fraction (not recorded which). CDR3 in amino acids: CSALTGGGPQHF. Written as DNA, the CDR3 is TGCAGTGCTCTTACAGGGGGAGGGCCCCAGCATTTT.